Presented here are 13 T cell receptor beta chains from one specimen sequenced in a study of CD8 T cells in ankylosing spondylitis. TCRdb redid the calling of the 5' RACE reads with MiXCR, one entry per CDR3 protein. This sample carries roughly 150,000 distinct CDR3 sequences, under 35% of them seen once, and the ten largest clones take 5.5% to 7.5%. The sample consisted of synovial fluid, either unsorted or a sorted T cell fraction (not recorded which). The source of these receptors is a male donor with ankylosing spondylitis.

This clonotype was counted between two and nine times. This chain uses TRBV7-9 with TRBJ2-2; TRBD2 matches 7 bases. The CDR3 covers 14 residues. The junction had 7 bases not matched to a gene; V was cut back by 7 bases and J by 5 bases. The germline CDR1 and CDR2 sequences are SEHNR and FQNEAQ (reference sequence). CDR3 nucleotide sequence: TGTGCCAGCACATTAGCGGGTGCGACCGGGGAGCTGTTTTTT. This sequence encodes CASTLAGATGELFF.

The chain is built from TRBV4-3 and TRBJ1-2; D gene unclear. The germline V and J ends were trimmed by 0 bases and 10 bases, with 12 bases remaining between them. The V gene's germline CDR1 is LGHNA and CDR2 YSLEER. The CDR3 is made up of 13 amino acids. The CDR3 is CASSQEREGLYTF. CDR3 coding DNA: TGCGCCAGCAGCCAAGAGAGAGAGGGCCTCTACACCTTC.

This chain uses TRBV9 with TRBJ1-6; no clear D. The CDR3 is 15 residues long. CDR1 and CDR2 from the germline V gene are SGDLS and YYNGEE. Trimming removed 0 bases from V and 6 bases from J, with 10 bases in between. The CDR3 DNA follows: TGTGCCAGCAGCGTAGATGGGTGGGGTAATTCACCCCTCCACTTT. Amino acids: CASSVDGWGNSPLHF. Full variable domain (rest looked up from reference TRBV9 and TRBJ1-6): DSGVTQTPKHLITATGQRVTLRCSPRSGDLSVYWYQQSLDQGLQFLIQYYNGEERAKGNILERFSAQQFPDLHSELNLSSLELGDSALYFCASSVDGWGNSPLHFGNGTRLTVT.

This clonotype was recorded at least ten times. The rearrangement uses TRBV6-1 and TRBJ2-1; 11 positions match TRBD2. Trimming took 6 bases from V and 5 from J; bases not matched to a gene: 6. Looked up from germline, CDR1 is MNHNS and CDR2 is SASEGT. The CDR3 extends over 15 amino acids. CDR3 protein: CASSLGLAVNNEQFF. The CDR3 DNA sequence: TGTGCCAGCAGCCTGGGACTAGCGGTTAACAATGAGCAGTTCTTC.

This chain joins TRBV20-1 and TRBJ1-6; no firm D call. The V end lost 0 bases, the J end lost 4 bases, and 13 bases lay between the germline ends. Germline V gene data show CDR1 as DFQATT and CDR2 as SNEGSKA (reference sequence). This CDR3 comprises 16 residues. CDR3 sequence: CSARDRRESYNSPLHF. DNA for the CDR3: TGCAGTGCTAGAGATAGGCGGGAGTCATATAATTCACCCCTCCACTTT.

At least ten counts were recorded for this clonotype. This sequence joins TRBV20-1 and TRBJ1-2; D remains ambiguous. This CDR3 spans 13 amino acids. Germline V gene sequence: CDR1 DFQATT, CDR2 SNEGSKA (reference sequence). Trimming took off 4 bases at V and 0 bases at J, with 9 bases between the two ends. CDR3 bases: TGCAGTGCTAAGGTCAGGACTAACTATGGCTACACCTTC. Translation: CSAKVRTNYGYTF.

The gene calls are TRBV10-3 and TRBJ2-1; D gene uncertain. The CDR3 loop spans 12 amino acids. Germline assignment: CDR1 ENHRY and CDR2 SYGVKD. The germline V and J ends were trimmed by 2 bases and 5 bases, with 4 bases remaining between them. The CDR3 sequence is CAISERNNEQFF. CDR3 coding DNA: TGTGCCATCAGTGAGCGAAACAATGAGCAGTTCTTC.

This CDR3 is CASSRSRGNTEAFF. The DNA for the CDR3 is TGTGCCAGCTCCCGATCACGGGGGAACACTGAAGCTTTCTTT. The chain has TRBV18 and TRBJ1-1, with D unclear. CDR1 is KGHSH, CDR2 LQKENI, per germline. V was clipped by 6 bases and J by 1 base, with 12 bases between them. The length of the CDR3 is 14 residues.

The J gene is TRBJ2-1, the V gene TRBV12-3 or TRBV12-4; D unclear. CDR3 size: 16 residues. Trimming left V 5 bases short and J 0 bases short, with 14 bases between. The CDR3 is CASSPSRISSYNEQFF. The CDR3 DNA sequence: TGTGCCAGCAGTCCAAGCCGAATAAGCTCCTACAATGAGCAGTTCTTC.

A few counts support this clonotype. The gene calls are TRBV21-1 and TRBJ2-1; no check of the table's D call, TRBD2, against the DNA was made. TRBV21-1 corresponds to a pseudogene. The CDR3 runs to 15 residues. This chain's CDR3 is CASRRTTGPWNEQFF. The DNA of the CDR3 is TGTGCCAGCAGACGGACCACAGGGCCCTGGAATGAGCAGTTCTTC.

The V and J genes are TRBV29-1 and TRBJ2-3; the match to TRBD1 covers 8 bases. The CDR3 spans 15 residues. Looked up from germline, CDR1 is SQVTM and CDR2 is ANQGSEA. The trim removed 7 bases at V and 6 bases at J, leaving 15 bases unmatched. CDR3 nucleotide sequence: TGCAGCGCCCGAGGCGGGACAGGCCCAACGGATACGCAGTATTTT. Its translation: CSARGGTGPTDTQYF.

This chain links TRBV20-1 with TRBJ2-5; 8 nucleotides agree with TRBD1. CDR1 DFQATT and CDR2 SNEGSKA come from the germline V gene (reference sequence). The CDR3 totals 13 residues. Trimming at V came to 3 bases and at J to 4 bases, leaving 4 bases not matched to a gene. The chain's CDR3 is CSASWTGRETQYF. The CDR3 DNA sequence: TGCAGTGCTAGCTGGACAGGGCGAGAGACCCAGTACTTC.

The chain employs TRBV4-2 and TRBJ2-2; 8 positions match TRBD2. The CDR3 is made up of 18 amino acids. The J segment lost 1 base and the V segment lost 4 bases, leaving 11 bases of the junction unmatched. Germline CDR1 and CDR2: LGHNA and YNFKEQ. The CDR3 DNA reads TGTGCCAGCAGCCCCCGACGGGGGGGGCAAGGGAACACCGGGGAGCTGTTTTTT. It codes for CASSPRRGGQGNTGELFF.